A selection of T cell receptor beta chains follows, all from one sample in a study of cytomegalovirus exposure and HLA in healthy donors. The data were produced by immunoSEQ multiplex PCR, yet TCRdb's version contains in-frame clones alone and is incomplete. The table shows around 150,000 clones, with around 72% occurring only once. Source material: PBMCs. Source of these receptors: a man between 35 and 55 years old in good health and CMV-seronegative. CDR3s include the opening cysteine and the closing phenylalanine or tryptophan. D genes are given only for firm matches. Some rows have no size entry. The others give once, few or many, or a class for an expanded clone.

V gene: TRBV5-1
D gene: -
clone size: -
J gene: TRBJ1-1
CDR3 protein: CASSRELVVDTEAFF
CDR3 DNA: TGCGCCAGCAGCCGGGAGCTTGTCGTAGACACTGAAGCTTTCTTT

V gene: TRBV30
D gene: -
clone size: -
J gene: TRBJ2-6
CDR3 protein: CAWRREGANVLTF
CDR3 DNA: TGTGCCTGGAGACGGGAGGGGGCCAACGTCCTGACTTTC

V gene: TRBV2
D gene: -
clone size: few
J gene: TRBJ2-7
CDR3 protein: CASMIRLYRVEQYF
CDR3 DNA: TGTGCCAGCATGATAAGGTTGTACAGGGTCGAGCAGTACTTC

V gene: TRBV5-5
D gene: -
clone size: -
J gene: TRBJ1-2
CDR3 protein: CASSFRVTNYGYTF
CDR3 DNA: TGTGCCAGCAGCTTTCGGGTTACTAACTATGGCTACACCTTC

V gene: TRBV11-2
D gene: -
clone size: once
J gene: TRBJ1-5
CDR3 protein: CASSPSLGSNQPQHF
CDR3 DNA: TGTGCCAGCAGCCCTAGCTTGGGTTCCAATCAGCCCCAGCATTTT

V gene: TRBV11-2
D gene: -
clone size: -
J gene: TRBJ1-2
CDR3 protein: CASRHLRVGLDYGYTF
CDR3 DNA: TGTGCCAGCAGGCACCTCCGAGTGGGACTCGATTATGGCTACACCTTC

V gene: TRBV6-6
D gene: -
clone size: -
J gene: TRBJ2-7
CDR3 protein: CASSQELAYEQYF
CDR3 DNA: TGTGCCAGCAGTCAGGAACTAGCTTACGAGCAGTACTTC

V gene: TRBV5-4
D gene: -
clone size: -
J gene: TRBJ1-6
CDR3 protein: CASSLGFQDNSPLHF
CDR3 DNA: TGTGCCAGCAGCTTGGGGTTCCAGGATAATTCACCCCTCCACTTT

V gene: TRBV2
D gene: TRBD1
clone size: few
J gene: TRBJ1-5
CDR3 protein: CASSEQPGQGANQPQHF
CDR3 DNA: TGTGCCAGCAGTGAACAACCGGGACAGGGGGCCAATCAGCCCCAGCATTTT

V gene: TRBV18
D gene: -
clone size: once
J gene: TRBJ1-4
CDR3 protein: CASSQKGTGREKLFF
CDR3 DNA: TGTGCCAGCTCACAGAAGGGAACAGGGCGTGAAAAACTGTTTTTT

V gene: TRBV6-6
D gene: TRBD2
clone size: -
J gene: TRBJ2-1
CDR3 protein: CASAGLAGGFNEQFF
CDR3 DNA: TGTGCCAGCGCCGGACTAGCGGGGGGGTTCAATGAGCAGTTCTTC

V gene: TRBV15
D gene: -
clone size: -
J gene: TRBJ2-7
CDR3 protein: CATSRVSSGSEQYF
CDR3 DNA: TGTGCCACCAGCAGAGTCAGCTCCGGGAGCGAGCAGTACTTC

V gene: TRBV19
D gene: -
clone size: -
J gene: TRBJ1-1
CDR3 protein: CASMFSEGSTEAFF
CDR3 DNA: TGTGCCAGTATGTTTTCCGAAGGGAGCACTGAAGCTTTCTTT

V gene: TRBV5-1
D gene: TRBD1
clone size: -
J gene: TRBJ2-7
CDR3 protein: CASSPAGGSPHEQYF
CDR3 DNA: TGCGCCAGCAGCCCAGCAGGGGGCAGTCCCCACGAGCAGTACTTC

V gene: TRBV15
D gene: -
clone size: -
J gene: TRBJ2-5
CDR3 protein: CATSGRVQETQYF
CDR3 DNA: TGTGCCACCAGCGGCAGGGTCCAAGAGACCCAGTACTTC

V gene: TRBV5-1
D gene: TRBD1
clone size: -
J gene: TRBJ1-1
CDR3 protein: CASSPRTGTVETEAFF
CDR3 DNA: TGCGCCAGCAGCCCCAGGACAGGGACGGTGGAAACTGAAGCTTTCTTT

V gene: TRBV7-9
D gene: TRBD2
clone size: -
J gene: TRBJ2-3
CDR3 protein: CASSLDGRAPDTQYF
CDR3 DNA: TGTGCCAGCAGCTTAGACGGGAGGGCCCCAGATACGCAGTATTTT

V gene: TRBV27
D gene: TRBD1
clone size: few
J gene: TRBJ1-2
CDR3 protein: CASSPYLDRGEGYGYTF
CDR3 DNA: TGTGCCAGCAGCCCGTATCTAGACAGGGGCGAGGGGTATGGCTACACCTTC

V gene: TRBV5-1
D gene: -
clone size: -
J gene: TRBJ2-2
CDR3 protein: CASSLAFHSGTGELFF
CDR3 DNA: TGCGCCAGCAGCTTGGCCTTTCATTCGGGGACCGGGGAGCTGTTTTTT

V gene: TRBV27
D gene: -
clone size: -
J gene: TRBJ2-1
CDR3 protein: CASSLRSILFF
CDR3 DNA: TGTGCCAGCAGCCTCCGGTCCATCTTGTTCTTC

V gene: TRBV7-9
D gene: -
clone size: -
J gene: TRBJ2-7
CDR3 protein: CASSSRGSYEQYF
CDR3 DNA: TGTGCCAGCAGCTCCCGAGGGTCCTACGAGCAGTACTTC

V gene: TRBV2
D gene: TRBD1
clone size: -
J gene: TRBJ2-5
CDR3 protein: CASSVDRAGAETQYF
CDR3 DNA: TGTGCCAGCAGCGTGGACAGGGCCGGGGCAGAGACCCAGTACTTC

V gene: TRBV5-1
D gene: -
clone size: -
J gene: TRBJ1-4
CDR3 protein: CASQGLGEKLFF
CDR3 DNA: TGCGCCAGCCAGGGCCTAGGGGAAAAACTGTTTTTT

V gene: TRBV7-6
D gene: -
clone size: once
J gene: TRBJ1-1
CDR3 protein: CASSRVGGAIAEAFF
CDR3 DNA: TGTGCCAGCAGTCGAGTCGGGGGGGCGATAGCTGAAGCTTTCTTT

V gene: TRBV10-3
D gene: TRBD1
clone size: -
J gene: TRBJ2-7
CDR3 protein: CAISGTGTGQYEQYF
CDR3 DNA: TGTGCCATCAGTGGGACCGGGACAGGTCAATACGAGCAGTACTTC

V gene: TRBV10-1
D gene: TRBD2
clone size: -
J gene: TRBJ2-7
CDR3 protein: CASSEGLAATYEQYF
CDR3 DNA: TGCGCCAGCAGTGAGGGACTAGCGGCTACCTACGAGCAGTACTTC

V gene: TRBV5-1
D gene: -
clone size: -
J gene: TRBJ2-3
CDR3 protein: CASSLGAQAPDTQYF
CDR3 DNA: TGCGCCAGCAGCTTGGGGGCCCAAGCTCCAGATACGCAGTATTTT

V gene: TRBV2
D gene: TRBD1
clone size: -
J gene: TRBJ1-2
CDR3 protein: CASSEAQGAPGYTF
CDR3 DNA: TGTGCCAGCAGTGAAGCCCAGGGGGCGCCTGGCTACACCTTC

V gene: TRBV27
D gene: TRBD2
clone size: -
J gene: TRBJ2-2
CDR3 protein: CASSRRLAGTGELFF
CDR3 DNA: TGTGCCAGCAGCCGGAGGCTAGCGGGGACCGGGGAGCTGTTTTTT

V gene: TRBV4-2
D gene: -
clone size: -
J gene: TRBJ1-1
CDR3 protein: CASSQGQGIMNTEAFF
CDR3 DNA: TGTGCCAGCAGCCAAGGGCAGGGGATAATGAACACTGAAGCTTTCTTT

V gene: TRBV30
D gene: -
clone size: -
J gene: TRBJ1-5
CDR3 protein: CAWSEAVITDF
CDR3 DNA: TGTGCCTGGAGTGAGGCGGTCATCACGGATTTT

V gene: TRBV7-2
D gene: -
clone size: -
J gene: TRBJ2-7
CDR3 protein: CASSLGALGRAGEQYF
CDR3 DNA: TGTGCCAGCAGCCTAGGGGCCCTTGGCAGGGCAGGAGAGCAGTACTTC

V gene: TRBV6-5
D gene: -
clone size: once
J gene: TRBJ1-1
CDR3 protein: CASSYVRGLNTEAFF
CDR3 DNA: TGTGCCAGCAGTTACGTCAGGGGCTTAAACACTGAAGCTTTCTTT

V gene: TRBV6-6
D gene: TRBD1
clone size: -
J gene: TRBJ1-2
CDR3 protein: CASSYSATGGFGYTF
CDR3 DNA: TGTGCCAGCAGTTACTCGGCTACAGGGGGATTTGGCTACACCTTC

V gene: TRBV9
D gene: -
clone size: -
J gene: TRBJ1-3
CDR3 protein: CASSAYGTIYF
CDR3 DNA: TGTGCCAGCAGCGCCTACGGCACCATATATTTT

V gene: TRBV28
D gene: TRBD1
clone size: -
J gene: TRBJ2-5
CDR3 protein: CASSFRTGKETQYF
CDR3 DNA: TGTGCCAGCAGTTTTCGGACAGGGAAAGAGACCCAGTACTTC

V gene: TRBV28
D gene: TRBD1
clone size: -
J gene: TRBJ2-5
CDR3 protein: CASSPTGYPQETQYF
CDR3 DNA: TGTGCCAGCAGTCCGACAGGGTACCCACAAGAGACCCAGTACTTC

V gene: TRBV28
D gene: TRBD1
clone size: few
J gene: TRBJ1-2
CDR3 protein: CASSIQGNYGYTF
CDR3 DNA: TGTGCCAGCAGTATACAGGGGAACTATGGCTACACCTTC

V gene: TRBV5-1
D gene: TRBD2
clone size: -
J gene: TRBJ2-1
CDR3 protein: CASSPRTSGNNEQFF
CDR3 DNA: TGCGCCAGCAGCCCAAGGACTAGCGGGAACAATGAGCAGTTCTTC

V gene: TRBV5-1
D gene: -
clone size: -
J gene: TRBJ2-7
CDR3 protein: CASRLQGTGGYEQYF
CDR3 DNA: TGCGCCAGCAGACTTCAGGGGACGGGCGGCTACGAGCAGTACTTC

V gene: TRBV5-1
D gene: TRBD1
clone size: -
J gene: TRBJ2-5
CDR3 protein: CASSPGTVQETQYF
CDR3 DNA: TGCGCCAGCAGCCCCGGGACAGTCCAAGAGACCCAGTACTTC

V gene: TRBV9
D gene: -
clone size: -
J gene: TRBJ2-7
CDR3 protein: CASSAIYEQYF
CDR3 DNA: TGTGCCAGCAGCGCTATCTACGAGCAGTACTTC

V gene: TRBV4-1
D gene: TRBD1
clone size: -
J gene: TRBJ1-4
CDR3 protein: CASSHPGGLNEKLFF
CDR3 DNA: TGCGCCAGCAGCCACCCAGGGGGGTTGAATGAAAAACTGTTTTTT

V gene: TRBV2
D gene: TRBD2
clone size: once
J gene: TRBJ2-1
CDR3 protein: CASIPPGGGSSYNEQFF
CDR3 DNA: TGTGCCAGCATACCCCCCGGCGGGGGGAGCTCCTACAATGAGCAGTTCTTC

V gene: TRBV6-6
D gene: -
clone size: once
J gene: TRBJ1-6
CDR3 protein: CASRTDRVEYNSPLHF
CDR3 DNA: TGTGCCAGCAGAACCGACAGAGTTGAATATAATTCACCCCTCCACTTT

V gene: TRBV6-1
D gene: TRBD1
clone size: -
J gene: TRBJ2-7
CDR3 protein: CATKGQGSYEQYF
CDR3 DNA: TGTGCCACCAAAGGACAGGGTTCCTACGAGCAGTACTTC

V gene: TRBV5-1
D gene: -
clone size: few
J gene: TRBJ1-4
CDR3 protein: CASSLTAWRNEKLFF
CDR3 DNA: TGCGCCAGCAGCCTGACAGCTTGGCGAAATGAAAAACTGTTTTTT

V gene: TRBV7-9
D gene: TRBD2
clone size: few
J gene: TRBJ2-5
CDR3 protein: CASTPQGLAGEETQYF
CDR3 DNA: TGTGCCAGCACCCCTCAGGGCCTAGCGGGGGAAGAGACCCAGTACTTC

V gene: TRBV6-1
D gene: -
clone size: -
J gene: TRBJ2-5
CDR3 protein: CASSHDSGMGETQYF
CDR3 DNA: TGTGCCAGCAGTCATGACTCCGGGATGGGGGAGACCCAGTACTTC

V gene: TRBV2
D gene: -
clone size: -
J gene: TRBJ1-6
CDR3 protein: CASRTGSSYNSPLHF
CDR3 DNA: TGTGCCAGCAGAACAGGGAGCTCCTATAATTCACCCCTCCACTTT

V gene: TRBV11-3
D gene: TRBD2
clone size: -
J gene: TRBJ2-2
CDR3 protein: CASSGSRTGELFF
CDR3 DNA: TGTGCCAGTAGCGGGAGTCGGACCGGGGAGCTGTTTTTT

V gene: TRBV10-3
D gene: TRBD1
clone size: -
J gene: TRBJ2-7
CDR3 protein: CSISDRVYEQYF
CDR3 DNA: TGTTCCATCAGTGACAGGGTATACGAGCAGTACTTC

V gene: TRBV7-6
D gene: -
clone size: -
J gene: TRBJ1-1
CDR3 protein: CASSTTRQGSGNTEAFF
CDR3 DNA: TGTGCCAGCAGCACCACCCGTCAGGGCTCTGGGAACACTGAAGCTTTCTTT